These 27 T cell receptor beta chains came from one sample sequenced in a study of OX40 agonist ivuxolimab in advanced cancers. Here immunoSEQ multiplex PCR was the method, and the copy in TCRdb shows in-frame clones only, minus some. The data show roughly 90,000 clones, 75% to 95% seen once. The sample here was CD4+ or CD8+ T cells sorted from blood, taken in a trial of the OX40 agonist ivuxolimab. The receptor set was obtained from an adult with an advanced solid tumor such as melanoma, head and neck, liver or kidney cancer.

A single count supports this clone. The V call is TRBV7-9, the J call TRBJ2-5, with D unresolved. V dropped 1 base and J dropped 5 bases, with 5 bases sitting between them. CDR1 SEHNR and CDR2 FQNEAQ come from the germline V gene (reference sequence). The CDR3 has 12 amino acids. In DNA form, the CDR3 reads TGTGCCAGCAGCTTAGAAGTGGAGACCCAGTACTTC. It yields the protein CASSLEVETQYF.

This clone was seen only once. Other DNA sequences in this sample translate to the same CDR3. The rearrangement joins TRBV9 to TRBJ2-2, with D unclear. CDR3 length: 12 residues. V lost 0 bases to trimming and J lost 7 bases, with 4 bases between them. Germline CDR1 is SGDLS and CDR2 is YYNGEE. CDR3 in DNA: TGTGCCAGCAGCGTAGCAGGCGGGGAGCTGTTTTTT. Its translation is CASSVAGGELFF.

This chain's CDR3 is CSGWDRGTEAFF. The CDR3 DNA reads as TGCAGCGGATGGGACAGGGGCACTGAAGCTTTCTTT. The rearrangement joins TRBV29-1 to TRBJ1-1; 10 nucleotides match TRBD1. The CDR3 is made up of 12 amino acids. The V and J ends lost 7 bases and 4 bases, in that order; junction bases with no gene match: 3. Germline CDR1 and CDR2: SQVTM and ANQGSEA.

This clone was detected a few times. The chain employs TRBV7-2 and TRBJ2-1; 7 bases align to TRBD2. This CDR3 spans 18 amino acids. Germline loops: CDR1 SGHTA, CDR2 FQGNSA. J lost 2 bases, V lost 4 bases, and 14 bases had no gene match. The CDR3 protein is CASSSPPGSGWTYNEQFF. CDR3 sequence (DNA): TGTGCCAGCAGCTCCCCCCCAGGTAGCGGGTGGACCTACAATGAGCAGTTCTTC.

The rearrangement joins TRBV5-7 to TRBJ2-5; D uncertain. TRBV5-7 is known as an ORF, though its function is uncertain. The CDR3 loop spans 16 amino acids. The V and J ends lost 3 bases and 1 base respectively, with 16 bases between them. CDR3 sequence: CASSWVPGGCQETQYF. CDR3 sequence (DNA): TGTGCCAGCAGCTGGGTCCCCGGCGGTTGCCAAGAGACCCAGTACTTC.

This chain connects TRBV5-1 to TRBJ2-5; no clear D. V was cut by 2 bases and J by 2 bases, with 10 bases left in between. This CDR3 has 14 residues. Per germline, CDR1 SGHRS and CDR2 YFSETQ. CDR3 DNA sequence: TGCGCCAGCAGCTTTGGTCATGGACAAGAGACCCAGTACTTC. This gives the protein CASSFGHGQETQYF.

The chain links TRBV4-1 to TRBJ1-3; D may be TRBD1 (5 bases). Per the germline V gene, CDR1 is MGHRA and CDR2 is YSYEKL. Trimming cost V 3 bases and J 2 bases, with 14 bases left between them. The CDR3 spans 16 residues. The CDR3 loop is CASSQHGTDPGNTIYF. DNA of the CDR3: TGCGCCAGCAGCCAGCACGGGACGGACCCTGGAAACACCATATATTTT.

The CDR3 protein is CASSQGGEQFF. DNA for the CDR3: TGTGCCAGCAGCCAGGGGGGTGAGCAGTTCTTC. The J gene is TRBJ2-1, the V gene TRBV4-2; D might be TRBD2 (6 bases). The CDR3 runs 11 residues. Germline V gene data show CDR1 as LGHNA and CDR2 as YNFKEQ. The V end was cut by 3 bases, the J end by 9 bases, with 6 bases between.

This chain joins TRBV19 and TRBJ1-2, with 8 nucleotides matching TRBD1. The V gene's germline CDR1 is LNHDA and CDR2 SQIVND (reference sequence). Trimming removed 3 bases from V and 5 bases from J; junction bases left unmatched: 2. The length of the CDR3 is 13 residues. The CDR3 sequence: CASSMWTGYGYTF. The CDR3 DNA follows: TGTGCCAGTAGTATGTGGACAGGGTATGGCTACACCTTC.

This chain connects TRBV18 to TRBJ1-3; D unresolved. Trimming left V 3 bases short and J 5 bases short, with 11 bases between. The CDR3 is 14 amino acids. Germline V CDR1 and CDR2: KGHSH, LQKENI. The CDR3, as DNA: TGTGCCAGCTCACCCCTGGACTCCCGAAACACCATATATTTT. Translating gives CASSPLDSRNTIYF.

Here the CDR3 reads CASSEAGDRAANYGYTF. The CDR3 nucleotides read TGTGCCAGCAGCGAAGCAGGGGACAGAGCTGCTAACTATGGCTACACCTTC. The rearrangement uses TRBV7-9 and TRBJ1-2, with 7 bases fitting TRBD1. CDR1 and CDR2 (germline): SEHNR, FQNEAQ (reference sequence). The length of the CDR3 is 17 residues. After removal of 5 bases from V and 0 bases from J, the junction contained 12 bases not matched to a gene.

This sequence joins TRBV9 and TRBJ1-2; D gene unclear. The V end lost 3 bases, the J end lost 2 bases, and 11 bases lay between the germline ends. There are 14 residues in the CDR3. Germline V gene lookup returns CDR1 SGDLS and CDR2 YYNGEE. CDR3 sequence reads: CASSDDNSNYGYTF. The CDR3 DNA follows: TGTGCCAGCAGCGATGATAACAGCAACTATGGCTACACCTTC.

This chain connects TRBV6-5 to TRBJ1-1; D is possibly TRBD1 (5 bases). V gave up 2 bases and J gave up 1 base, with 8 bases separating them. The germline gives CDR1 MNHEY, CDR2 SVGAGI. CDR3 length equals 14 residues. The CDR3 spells CASSYRGPNTEAFF. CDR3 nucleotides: TGTGCCAGCAGTTACCGGGGACCGAACACTGAAGCTTTCTTT.

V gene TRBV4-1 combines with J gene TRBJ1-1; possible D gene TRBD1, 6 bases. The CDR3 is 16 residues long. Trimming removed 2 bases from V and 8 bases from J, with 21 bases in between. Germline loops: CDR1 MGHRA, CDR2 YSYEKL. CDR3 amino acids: CASSQPPQGPGAEAFF. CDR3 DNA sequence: TGCGCCAGCAGCCAACCCCCACAGGGCCCAGGGGCAGAAGCTTTCTTT.

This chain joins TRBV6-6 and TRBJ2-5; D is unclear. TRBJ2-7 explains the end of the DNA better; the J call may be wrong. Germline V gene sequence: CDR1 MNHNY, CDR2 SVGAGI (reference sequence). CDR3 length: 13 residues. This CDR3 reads CASSLQQFYEQYF. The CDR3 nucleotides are TGTGCCAGCAGTTTACAACAATTCTACGAGCAGTACTTC.

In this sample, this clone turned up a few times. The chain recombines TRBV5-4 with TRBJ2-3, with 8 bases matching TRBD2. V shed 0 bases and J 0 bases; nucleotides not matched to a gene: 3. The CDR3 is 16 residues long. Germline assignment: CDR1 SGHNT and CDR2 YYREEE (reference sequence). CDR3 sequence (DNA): TGTGCCAGCAGCTTGGACGCTAGCGGGAGCACAGATACGCAGTATTTT. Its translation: CASSLDASGSTDTQYF.

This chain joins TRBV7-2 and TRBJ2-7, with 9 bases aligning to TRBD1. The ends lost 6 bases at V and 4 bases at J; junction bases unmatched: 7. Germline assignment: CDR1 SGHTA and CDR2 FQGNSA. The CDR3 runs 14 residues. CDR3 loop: CASRSTGGAYEQYF. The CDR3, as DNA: TGTGCCAGCAGGTCCACAGGGGGCGCGTACGAGCAGTACTTC.

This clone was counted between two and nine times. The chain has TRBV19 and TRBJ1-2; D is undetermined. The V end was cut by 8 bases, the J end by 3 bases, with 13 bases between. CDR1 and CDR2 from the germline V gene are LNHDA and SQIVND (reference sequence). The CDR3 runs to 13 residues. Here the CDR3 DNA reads TGTGCCAGTCAGCGGCAGTCGGACTATGGCTACACCTTC. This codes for CASQRQSDYGYTF. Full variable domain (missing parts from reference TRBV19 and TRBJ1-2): DGGITQSPKYLFRKEGQNVTLSCEQNLNHDAMYWYRQDPGQGLRLIYYSQIVNDFQKGDIAEGYSVSREKKESFPLTVTSAQKNPTAFYLCASQRQSDYGYTFGSGTRLTVV.

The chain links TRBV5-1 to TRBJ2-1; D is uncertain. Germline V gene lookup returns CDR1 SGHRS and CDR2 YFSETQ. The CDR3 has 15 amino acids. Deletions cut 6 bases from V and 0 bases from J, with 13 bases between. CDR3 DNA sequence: TGCGCCAGCACCGACACACAGCTCTCCTACAATGAGCAGTTCTTC. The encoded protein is CASTDTQLSYNEQFF.

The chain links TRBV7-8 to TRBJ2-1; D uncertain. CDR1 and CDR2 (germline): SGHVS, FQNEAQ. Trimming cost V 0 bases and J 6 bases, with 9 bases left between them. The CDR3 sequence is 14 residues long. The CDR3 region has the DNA TGTGCCAGCAGCTTAGCGCGGCTAGGCAATGAGCAGTTCTTC. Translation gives CASSLARLGNEQFF.

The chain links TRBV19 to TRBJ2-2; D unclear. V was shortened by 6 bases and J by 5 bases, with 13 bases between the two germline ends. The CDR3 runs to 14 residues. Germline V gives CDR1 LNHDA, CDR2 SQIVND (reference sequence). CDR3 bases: TGTGCCAGTAGCCTTCCAGGTCCGACCGGGGAGCTGTTTTTT. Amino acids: CASSLPGPTGELFF.

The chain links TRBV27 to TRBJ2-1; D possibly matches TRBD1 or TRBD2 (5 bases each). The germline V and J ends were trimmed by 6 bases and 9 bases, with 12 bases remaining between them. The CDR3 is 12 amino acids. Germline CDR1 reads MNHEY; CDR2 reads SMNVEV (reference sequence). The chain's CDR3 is CASSLFGTEQFF. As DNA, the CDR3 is TGTGCCAGCAGCCTCTTCGGGACTGAGCAGTTCTTC.

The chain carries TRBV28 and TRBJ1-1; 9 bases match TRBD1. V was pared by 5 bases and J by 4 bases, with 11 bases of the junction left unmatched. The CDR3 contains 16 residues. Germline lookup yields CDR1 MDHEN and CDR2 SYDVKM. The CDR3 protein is CASSPGTGLIATEAFF. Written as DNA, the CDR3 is TGTGCCAGCAGTCCGGGGACAGGGCTTATTGCCACTGAAGCTTTCTTT.

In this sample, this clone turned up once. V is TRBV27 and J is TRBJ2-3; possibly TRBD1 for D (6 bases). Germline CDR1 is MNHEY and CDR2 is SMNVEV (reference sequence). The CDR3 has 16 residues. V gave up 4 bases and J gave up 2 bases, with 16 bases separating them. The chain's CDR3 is CASSSPRDTSTDTQYF. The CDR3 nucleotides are TGTGCCAGCAGTTCACCCCGGGACACTTCCACAGATACGCAGTATTTT.

CDR3 sequence: CASSSVGSGETQYF. The DNA for the CDR3 is TGCGCCAGCAGCTCGGTAGGGAGTGGTGAGACCCAGTACTTC. The rearrangement links TRBV4-1 to TRBJ2-5; tentatively, D is TRBD2 (5 bases). CDR1 is MGHRA, CDR2 YSYEKL, per germline. The CDR3 sequence is 14 residues long. Trimming removed 5 bases at V and 5 bases at J, with 15 bases between.

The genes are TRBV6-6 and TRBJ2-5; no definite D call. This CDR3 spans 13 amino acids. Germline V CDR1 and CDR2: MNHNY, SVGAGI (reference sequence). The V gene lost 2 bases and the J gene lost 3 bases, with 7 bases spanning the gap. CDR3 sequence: CASSYRREETQYF. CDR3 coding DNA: TGTGCCAGCAGTTACCGAAGGGAAGAGACCCAGTACTTC.

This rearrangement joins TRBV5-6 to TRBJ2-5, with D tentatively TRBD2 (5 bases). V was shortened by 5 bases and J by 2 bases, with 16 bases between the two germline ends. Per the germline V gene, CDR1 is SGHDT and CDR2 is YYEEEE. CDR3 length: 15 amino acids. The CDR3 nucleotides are TGTGCCAGCAGTTACGACGCGAGCGGACAAGAGACCCAGTACTTC. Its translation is CASSYDASGQETQYF. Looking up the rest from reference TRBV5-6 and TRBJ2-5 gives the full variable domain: DAGVTQSPTHLIKTRGQQVTLRCSPKSGHDTVSWYQQALGQGPQFIFQYYEEEERQRGNFPDRFSGHQFPNYSSELNVNALLLGDSALYLCASSYDASGQETQYFGPGTRLLVL.